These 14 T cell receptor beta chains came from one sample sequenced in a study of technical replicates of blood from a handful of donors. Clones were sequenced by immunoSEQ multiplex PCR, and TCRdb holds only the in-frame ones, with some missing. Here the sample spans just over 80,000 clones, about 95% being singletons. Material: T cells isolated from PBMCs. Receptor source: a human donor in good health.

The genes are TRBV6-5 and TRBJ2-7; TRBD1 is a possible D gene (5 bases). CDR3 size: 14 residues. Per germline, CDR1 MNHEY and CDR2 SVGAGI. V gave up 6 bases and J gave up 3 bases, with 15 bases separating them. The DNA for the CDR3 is TGTGCCAGCAGCCTCACAGGTGCGATCTACGAGCAGTACTTC. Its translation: CASSLTGAIYEQYF.

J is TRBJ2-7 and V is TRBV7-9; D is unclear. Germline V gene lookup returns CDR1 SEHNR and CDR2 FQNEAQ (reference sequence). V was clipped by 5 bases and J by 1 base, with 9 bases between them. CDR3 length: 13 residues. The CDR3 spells CASSGQASYEQYF. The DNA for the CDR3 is TGTGCCAGCAGCGGGCAGGCATCCTACGAGCAGTACTTC.

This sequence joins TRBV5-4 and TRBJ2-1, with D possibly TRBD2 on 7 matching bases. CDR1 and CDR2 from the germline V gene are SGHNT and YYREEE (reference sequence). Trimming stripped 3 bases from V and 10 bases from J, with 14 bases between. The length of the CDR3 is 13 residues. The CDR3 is CASSWRGGDEQFF. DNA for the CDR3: TGTGCCAGCAGCTGGAGGGGGGGGGACGAGCAGTTCTTC.

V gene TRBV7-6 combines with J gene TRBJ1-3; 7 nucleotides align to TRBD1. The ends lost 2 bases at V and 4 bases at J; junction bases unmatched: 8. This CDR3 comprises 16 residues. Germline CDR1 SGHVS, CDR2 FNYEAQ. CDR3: CASSLSKQGGGNTIYF. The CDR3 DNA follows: TGTGCCAGCAGCTTATCGAAGCAGGGGGGCGGAAACACCATATATTTT.

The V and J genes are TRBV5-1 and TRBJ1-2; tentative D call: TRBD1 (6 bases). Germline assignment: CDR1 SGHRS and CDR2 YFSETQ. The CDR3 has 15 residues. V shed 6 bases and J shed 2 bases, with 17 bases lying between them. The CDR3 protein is CASTVQTGWNYGYTF. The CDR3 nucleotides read TGCGCCAGCACCGTACAGACAGGATGGAACTATGGCTACACCTTC.

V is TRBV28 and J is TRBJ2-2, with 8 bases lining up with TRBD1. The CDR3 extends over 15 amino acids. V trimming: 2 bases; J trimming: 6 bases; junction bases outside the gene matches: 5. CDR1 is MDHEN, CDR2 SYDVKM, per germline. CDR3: CASSLKPQGAGELFF. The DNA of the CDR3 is TGTGCCAGCAGTTTAAAACCACAGGGGGCCGGGGAGCTGTTTTTT.

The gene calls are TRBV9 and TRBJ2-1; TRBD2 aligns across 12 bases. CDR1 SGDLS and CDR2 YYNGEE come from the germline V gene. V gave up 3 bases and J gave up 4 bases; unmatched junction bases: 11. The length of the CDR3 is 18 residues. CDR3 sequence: CASSEARTSGNFYNEQFF. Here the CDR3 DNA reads TGTGCCAGCAGCGAGGCACGGACTAGCGGGAATTTTTACAATGAGCAGTTCTTC. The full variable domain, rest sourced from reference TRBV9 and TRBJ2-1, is DSGVTQTPKHLITATGQRVTLRCSPRSGDLSVYWYQQSLDQGLQFLIQYYNGEERAKGNILERFSAQQFPDLHSELNLSSLELGDSALYFCASSEARTSGNFYNEQFFGPGTRLTVL.

The CDR3 is CASSLTGVGTDTQYF. The DNA for the CDR3 is TGTGCCAGCAGTTTGACAGGGGTAGGGACAGATACGCAGTATTTT. The chain links TRBV28 to TRBJ2-3, with 8 bases that match TRBD1. The germline V gene has CDR1 MDHEN and CDR2 SYDVKM. The CDR3 is 15 amino acids. With 3 bases clipped from V and 3 bases from J, the junction kept 5 bases outside the gene matches.

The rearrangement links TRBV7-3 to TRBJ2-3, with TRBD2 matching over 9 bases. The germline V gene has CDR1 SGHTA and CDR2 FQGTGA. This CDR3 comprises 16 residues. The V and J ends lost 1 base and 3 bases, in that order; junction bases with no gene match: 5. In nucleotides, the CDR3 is TGTGCCAGCAGCTTAAGCGCTAGCGGGAATACAGATACGCAGTATTTT. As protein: CASSLSASGNTDTQYF.

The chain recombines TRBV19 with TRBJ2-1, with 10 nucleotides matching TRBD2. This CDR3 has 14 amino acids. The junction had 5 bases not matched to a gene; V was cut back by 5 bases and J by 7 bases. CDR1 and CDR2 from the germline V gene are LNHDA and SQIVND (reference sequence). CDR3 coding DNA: TGTGCCAGTAGTGCTAGCGGGAGCTATAATGAGCAGTTCTTC. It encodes CASSASGSYNEQFF.

The CDR3 nucleotides are TGTGCCAGCTCCGGGGGCGGGAGGGCCCCCGGGGAGCTGTTTTTT. Protein sequence: CASSGGGRAPGELFF. The gene calls are TRBV9 and TRBJ2-2; 9 nucleotides align to TRBD2. The CDR3 length is 15 residues. With 7 bases clipped from V and 6 bases from J, the junction kept 10 bases outside the gene matches. In germline, CDR1 is SGDLS, CDR2 YYNGEE.

The CDR3 sequence: CAWSEGVATDTQYF. The CDR3 DNA follows: TGTGCCTGGAGTGAGGGGGTGGCCACAGATACGCAGTATTTT. The rearrangement links TRBV30 to TRBJ2-3; a possible D gene is TRBD1 (6 bases). Trimming removed 1 base at V and 2 bases at J, with 10 bases between. Germline CDR1 is GTSNPN and CDR2 is SVGIG (reference sequence). The CDR3 is 14 amino acids.

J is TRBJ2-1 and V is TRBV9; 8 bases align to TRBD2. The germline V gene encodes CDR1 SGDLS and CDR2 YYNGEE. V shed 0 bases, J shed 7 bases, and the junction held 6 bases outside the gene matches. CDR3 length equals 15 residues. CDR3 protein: CASSVGSGSTNEQFF. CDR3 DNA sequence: TGTGCCAGCAGCGTAGGAAGCGGGAGTACGAATGAGCAGTTCTTC. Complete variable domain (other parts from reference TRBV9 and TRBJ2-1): DSGVTQTPKHLITATGQRVTLRCSPRSGDLSVYWYQQSLDQGLQFLIQYYNGEERAKGNILERFSAQQFPDLHSELNLSSLELGDSALYFCASSVGSGSTNEQFFGPGTRLTVL.

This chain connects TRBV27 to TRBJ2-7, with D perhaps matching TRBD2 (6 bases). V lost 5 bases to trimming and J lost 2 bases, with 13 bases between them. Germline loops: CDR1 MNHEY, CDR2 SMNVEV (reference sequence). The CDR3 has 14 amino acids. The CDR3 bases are TGTGCCAGCAGTATCGGGGACTCCCCCTACGAGCAGTACTTC. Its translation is CASSIGDSPYEQYF.